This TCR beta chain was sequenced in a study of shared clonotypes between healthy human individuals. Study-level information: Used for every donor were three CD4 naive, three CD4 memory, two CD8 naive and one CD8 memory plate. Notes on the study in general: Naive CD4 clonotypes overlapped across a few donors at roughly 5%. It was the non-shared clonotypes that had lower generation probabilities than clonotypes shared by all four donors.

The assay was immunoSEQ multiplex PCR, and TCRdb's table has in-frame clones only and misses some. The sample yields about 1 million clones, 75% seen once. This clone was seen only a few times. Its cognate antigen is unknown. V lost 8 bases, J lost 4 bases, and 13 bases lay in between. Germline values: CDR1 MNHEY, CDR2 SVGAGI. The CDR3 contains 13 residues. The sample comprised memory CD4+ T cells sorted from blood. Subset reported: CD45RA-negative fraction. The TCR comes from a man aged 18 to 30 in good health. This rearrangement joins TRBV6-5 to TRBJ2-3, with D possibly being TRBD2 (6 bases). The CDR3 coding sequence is TGTGCCAGCCGTGGAGGAGGGGCAGATACGCAGTATTTT. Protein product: CASRGGGADTQYF.